This T cell receptor beta chain was observed in a study of regulatory T cells in long-lasting Graves disease. CDR3-region Arm-PCR and iRepertoire HTBI primers produced the TCR beta libraries. MiXCR, applied by TCRdb to the multiplex PCR reads, yields one record per CDR3 protein. The sample holds 530,000 or so distinct CDR3 sequences, about 16% seen once. Time point denoted: newly diagnosed GD, antithyroid drugs for less than 3 months. From RNA extracted from PBMCs, the TCR library was made. This clonotype has only a few counts. Between the trimmed V and J ends, which lost 2 bases and 2 bases, there was a span of 8 bases. CDR1 is MNHEY, CDR2 SVGAGI, per germline. CDR3 size: 14 residues. This sample was also put to use in a study of T cells in Graves' hyperthyroidism and ophthalmopathy.

The V gene is TRBV6-5, the J gene TRBJ2-3, with TRBD1 as a possible D gene (6 bases). This specimen consisted of peripheral blood mononuclear cells (PBMCs), obtained at new diagnosis, from a patient treated with antithyroid drugs. The clonotype originates from a man between 18 and 35 years old with Graves disease. The CDR3 region is CASSYGDNTDTQYF. The CDR3, as DNA: TGTGCCAGCAGTTACGGGGACAACACAGATACGCAGTATTTT.